One sample yielded the 19 T cell receptor beta chains listed below, sequenced in a study of T cells in Graves' hyperthyroidism and ophthalmopathy. Researchers amplified the TCR beta CDR3 regions from RNA transcripts. A set of HTBI primers served as the primers for a first-round RT-PCR of the TCR CDR3. TCRdb recomputed calls from the multiplex PCR reads with MiXCR, one row per CDR3 protein. This sample has some 570,000 distinct CDR3 sequences, with 17% found just once. The sample taken for sequencing was blood. These receptors came from a woman aged 18 to 35 with Graves' ophthalmopathy.

In its sample, this clonotype was seen many times. The DNA of the CDR3 is TGTGCCAGCAGTTATCAAGGTGGACGTTCTACGCAGTATTTT. Translation: CASSYQGGRSTQYF. The chain combines TRBV6-1 with TRBJ2-3; D is unresolved. Trimming left V 5 bases short and J 8 bases short, with 17 bases between. The CDR3 contains 14 residues. The germline CDR1 and CDR2 sequences are MNHNS and SASEGT.

In its sample, this clonotype was seen many times. The gene calls are TRBV20-1 and TRBJ1-5; 7 bases are shared with TRBD1. Trimming removed 3 bases from V and 6 bases from J; junction bases left unmatched: 5. The germline CDR1 and CDR2 sequences are DFQATT and SNEGSKA (reference sequence). The CDR3 runs 13 residues. DNA of the CDR3: TGCAGTGCTAGGAGTACAGGGGTTCAGCCCCAGCATTTT. Its protein is CSARSTGVQPQHF.

The chain combines TRBV30 with TRBJ1-4, with 9 bases identical to TRBD1. From germline, CDR1 is GTSNPN and CDR2 SVGIG (reference sequence). Trimming removed 6 bases from V and 7 bases from J; junction bases left unmatched: 6. There are 13 residues in the CDR3. The CDR3 DNA sequence: TGTGCCTGCCCGGGGACAGGGTCTGAAAAACTGTTTTTT. Residues: CACPGTGSEKLFF.

With regard to this clonotype: A read error may explain this, as a much larger clone is one base away. V is TRBV11-2 and J is TRBJ1-3, with D possibly matching TRBD1 (6 bases). The germline gives CDR1 SGHAT, CDR2 FQNNGV. The V end was cut by 1 base, the J end by 2 bases, with 15 bases between. This CDR3 region has 17 residues. The CDR3 region is CASSLGVGHRAGNTIYF. The CDR3 DNA reads as TGTGCCAGCAGCTTAGGTGTGGGCCACAGGGCTGGAAACACCATATATTTT.

This clonotype appeared many times. J is TRBJ1-1 and V is TRBV7-9; 9 bases are a match to TRBD1. V was pared by 1 base and J by 6 bases, with 6 bases of the junction left unmatched. CDR1 is SEHNR, CDR2 FQNEAQ, per germline (reference sequence). The CDR3 length is 15 residues. This chain's CDR3 is CASSLEGQGWPEAFF. The CDR3 DNA is TGTGCCAGCAGCTTAGAGGGACAGGGTTGGCCTGAAGCTTTCTTT. The full variable domain, with the rest looked up from reference TRBV7-9 and TRBJ1-1, is DTGVSQNPRHKITKRGQNVTFRCDPISEHNRLYWYRQTLGQGPEFLTYFQNEAQLEKSRLLSDRFSAERPKGSFSTLEIQRTEQGDSAMYLCASSLEGQGWPEAFFGQGTRLTVV.

This clonotype has at least ten counts. The V gene is TRBV27, the J gene TRBJ2-3; 8 bases are shared with TRBD1. CDR1 MNHEY and CDR2 SMNVEV come from the germline V gene (reference sequence). This CDR3 region has 15 residues. J lost 6 bases, V lost 4 bases, and 9 bases had no gene match. CDR3 coding DNA: TGTGCCAGCAGTTCCCGGACAGGGCCCGTGGATACGCAGTATTTT. Protein: CASSSRTGPVDTQYF.

This clonotype showed up many times. The chain has TRBV28 and TRBJ2-7; D may correspond to TRBD1 or TRBD2 (5 bases each). Trimming took off 7 bases at V and 1 base at J, with 17 bases between the two ends. This CDR3 contains 15 residues. Germline CDR1 is MDHEN and CDR2 is SYDVKM. The DNA of the CDR3 is TGTGCCAGCAACCCGTGGGGCAGGGAGTCCTACGAGCAGTACTTC. Amino acids: CASNPWGRESYEQYF.

This clonotype occurred many times. V usage is TRBV18 and J usage is TRBJ2-1; tentative D call: TRBD2 (6 bases). In germline, CDR1 is KGHSH, CDR2 LQKENI. The CDR3 spans 16 residues. V was cut by 5 bases and J by 8 bases, with 22 bases left in between. The CDR3 DNA reads as TGTGCCAGCTCAAGCCGGGACTCCTTTATGGGCGATGAGCAGTTCTTC. Protein sequence: CASSSRDSFMGDEQFF. The entire variable domain, with the rest obtained from reference TRBV18 and TRBJ2-1, is as follows: NAGVMQNPRHLVRRRGQEARLRCSPMKGHSHVYWYRQLPEEGLKFMVYLQKENIIDESGMPKERFSAEFPKEGPSILRIQQVVRGDSAAYFCASSSRDSFMGDEQFFGPGTRLTVL.

CDR3 protein: CASSEGDENQPQHF. CDR3 in DNA: TGTGCCAGCAGTGAAGGGGACGAGAATCAGCCCCAGCATTTT. This chain links TRBV6-1 with TRBJ1-5, with a possible D match to TRBD1 (5 bases). Germline loops: CDR1 MNHNS, CDR2 SASEGT. There are 14 residues in the CDR3. V was clipped by 1 base and J by 4 bases, with 8 bases between them.

The rearrangement uses TRBV29-1 and TRBJ2-7; D not resolved. The CDR3 is 11 amino acids. With 5 bases removed from V and 6 bases from J, the gap between germline ends came to 11 bases. In germline, CDR1 is SQVTM, CDR2 ANQGSEA. The CDR3 region is CSVNLRSEQYF. The CDR3 region has the DNA TGCAGCGTTAACCTTCGTTCCGAGCAGTACTTC.

In its sample, this clonotype was seen many times. This CDR3 reads CSVDKISTEAFF. The CDR3 nucleotides are TGCAGCGTTGACAAGATCAGCACTGAAGCTTTCTTT. This chain uses TRBV29-1 with TRBJ1-1, with no clear D. Germline values: CDR1 SQVTM, CDR2 ANQGSEA. The CDR3 is made up of 12 amino acids. Trimming took 3 bases from V and 4 from J, leaving 9 bases between them.

There are a few counts of this clonotype. The chain has TRBV4-1 and TRBJ1-1, with D maybe TRBD1 (5 bases). V lost 2 bases to trimming and J lost 8 bases, with 12 bases between them. CDR3 length: 13 amino acids. Germline V gene lookup returns CDR1 MGHRA and CDR2 YSYEKL. For the CDR3, the DNA is TGCGCCAGCAGCCAAAGTAGGGGCCGGGAAGCTTTCTTT. This gives the protein CASSQSRGREAFF.

This clonotype was counted ten times or more. This rearrangement joins TRBV3-1 to TRBJ2-5; 7 nucleotides agree with TRBD1. This CDR3 spans 14 amino acids. After removal of 2 bases from V and 1 base from J, the junction contained 1 base not matched to a gene. Germline CDR1 and CDR2: LGHDT and YNNKEL (reference sequence). The DNA for the CDR3 is TGTGCCAGCAGCCAATCAGGGGGCCAAGAGACCCAGTACTTC. Translation gives CASSQSGGQETQYF.

This clonotype has ten or more counts. This sequence joins TRBV2 and TRBJ2-3; D gene ambiguous. V was pared by 7 bases and J by 4 bases, with 6 bases between. This CDR3 is 11 amino acids long. The germline CDR1 and CDR2 sequences are SNHLY and FYNNEI. The CDR3 region is CASKIADTQYF. The CDR3 nucleotides are TGTGCCAGCAAGATAGCAGATACGCAGTATTTT.

This clonotype was seen only a few times. A much larger clonotype is one base distant, so this may be a read error. No conserved phenylalanine or tryptophan is present at the end of the CDR3, so a read error is the likely explanation. The CDR3 loop is CASRGTANTEAFL. CDR3 DNA: TGCGCCAGCCGAGGGACAGCGAACACTGAAGCTTTCCTT. The gene calls are TRBV5-1 and TRBJ1-1, with 7 bases lining up with TRBD1. The V gene end was trimmed by 7 bases and the J gene end by 1 base; junction bases not matched to a gene: 4. The CDR3 is 13 residues long. CDR1 and CDR2 (germline): SGHRS, YFSETQ.

As regards this clonotype: Being one base from a much bigger clone, this may be a read error. V usage is TRBV12-3 or TRBV12-4 and J usage is TRBJ2-7; 7 bases align to TRBD1. The CDR3 contains 14 residues. The ends lost 4 bases at V and 2 bases at J; junction bases unmatched: 5. In DNA, the CDR3 is TGTGCCAGCAGTTCAGGGGGTGATACCTACGAGCAGTACTTC. Translating gives CASSSGGDTYEQYF.

The rearrangement links TRBV19 to TRBJ1-2; 10 nucleotides agree with TRBD1. Germline V gene data show CDR1 as LNHDA and CDR2 as SQIVND (reference sequence). V dropped 3 bases and J dropped 10; count of bases not matched to a gene: 20. The CDR3 is 18 amino acids. The CDR3 here is CASSILGTGADIAGDYTF. The CDR3 nucleotides are TGTGCCAGTAGTATTCTCGGGACAGGGGCCGATATCGCGGGAGACTACACCTTC. Supplemented by reference TRBV19 and TRBJ1-2, the full variable domain reads DGGITQSPKYLFRKEGQNVTLSCEQNLNHDAMYWYRQDPGQGLRLIYYSQIVNDFQKGDIAEGYSVSREKKESFPLTVTSAQKNPTAFYLCASSILGTGADIAGDYTFGSGTRLTVV.

V is TRBV4-1 and J is TRBJ2-5, with D possibly TRBD1 on 5 matching bases. V lost 1 base to trimming and J lost 1 base, with 10 bases between them. This CDR3 spans 15 amino acids. In germline, CDR1 is MGHRA, CDR2 YSYEKL. CDR3 nucleotide sequence: TGCGCCAGCAGCCAAGTAGGGGATGCCCAAGAGACCCAGTACTTC. Translating gives CASSQVGDAQETQYF.

The J gene is TRBJ1-1, the V gene TRBV6-2 or TRBV6-3; a possible D gene is TRBD1 (6 bases). The CDR3 is made up of 15 amino acids. Trimming took off 10 bases at V and 5 bases at J, with 23 bases between the two ends. The germline V gene encodes CDR1 MNHEY and CDR2 SVGEGT. The CDR3 DNA reads as TGTGCCAAAGGTGGTGGCGAACAGGGCGGGACTGAAGCTTTCTTT. It is translated as CAKGGGEQGGTEAFF.